This T cell receptor beta chain emerged from a study of CD8+CD57+ T cells in acquired aplastic anemia. This clonotype was counted ten times or more. An expansion of CD8+CD57+ cells by flow cytometry had been shown in patients chosen for sequencing. All patients had severe acquired aplastic anemia. After removal of 0 bases from V and 6 bases from J, the junction contained 11 bases not matched to a gene. CDR3 length equals 15 residues. Germline CDR1 and CDR2: DFQATT and SNEGSKA (reference sequence). TCR beta VDJ and CDR3 profiling used genomic DNA as template. In TCRdb, the reads were re-called with MiXCR into one record per CDR3 protein. The repertoire includes around 500,000 distinct CDR3 sequences, roughly 34% of them detected once, and 0.75% to 0.95% sits in the top ten.

The J gene is TRBJ2-7, the V gene TRBV20-1; 7 bases agree with TRBD2. This receptor was obtained from a human donor with aplastic anemia. Sequencing input: sorted CD4+, CD8+, or CD8+CD57+ T cells (not recorded which) from PBMCs. The CDR3 DNA reads TGCAGTGCTAGAGATCGACTAGCACCCGGCGGCGAGCAGTACTTC. Translating gives CSARDRLAPGGEQYF.